This T cell receptor (beta chain) originates from a study of shared clonotypes between healthy human individuals. Deletions cut 6 bases from V and 2 bases from J, with 18 bases between. CDR3 length equals 15 residues. Germline CDR1 is SQVTM and CDR2 is ANQGSEA. Libraries were prepared by immunoSEQ multiplex PCR; TCRdb keeps only in-frame clonotypes and omits some of them. The table records approximately 500,000 clones, around 73% of them present only once. Sequenced input: PBMCs. The chain employs TRBV29-1 and TRBJ2-3, with D possibly called TRBD1 or TRBD2 (5 bases each). This TCR came from a woman in her thirties or forties in good health. Some clones in this sample may be carry-over from other donors' samples. The DNA of the CDR3 is TGCAGCGTCGGAAGCCAAACCGGGACCACAGATACGCAGTATTTT. Amino acids: CSVGSQTGTTDTQYF.